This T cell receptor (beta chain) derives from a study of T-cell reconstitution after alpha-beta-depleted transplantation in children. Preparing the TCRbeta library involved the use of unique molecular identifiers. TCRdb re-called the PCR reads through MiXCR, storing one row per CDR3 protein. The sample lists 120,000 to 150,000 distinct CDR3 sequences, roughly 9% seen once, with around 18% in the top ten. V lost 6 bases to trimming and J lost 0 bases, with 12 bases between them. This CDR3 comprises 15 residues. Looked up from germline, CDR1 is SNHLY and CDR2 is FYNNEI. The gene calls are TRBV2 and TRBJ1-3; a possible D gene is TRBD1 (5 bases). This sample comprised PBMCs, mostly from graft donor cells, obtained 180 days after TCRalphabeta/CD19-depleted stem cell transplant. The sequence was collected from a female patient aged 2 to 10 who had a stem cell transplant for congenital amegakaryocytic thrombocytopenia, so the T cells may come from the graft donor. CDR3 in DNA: TGTGCCAGCAGCCCCGCAGGGTTCTCTGGAAACACCATATATTTT. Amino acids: CASSPAGFSGNTIYF.